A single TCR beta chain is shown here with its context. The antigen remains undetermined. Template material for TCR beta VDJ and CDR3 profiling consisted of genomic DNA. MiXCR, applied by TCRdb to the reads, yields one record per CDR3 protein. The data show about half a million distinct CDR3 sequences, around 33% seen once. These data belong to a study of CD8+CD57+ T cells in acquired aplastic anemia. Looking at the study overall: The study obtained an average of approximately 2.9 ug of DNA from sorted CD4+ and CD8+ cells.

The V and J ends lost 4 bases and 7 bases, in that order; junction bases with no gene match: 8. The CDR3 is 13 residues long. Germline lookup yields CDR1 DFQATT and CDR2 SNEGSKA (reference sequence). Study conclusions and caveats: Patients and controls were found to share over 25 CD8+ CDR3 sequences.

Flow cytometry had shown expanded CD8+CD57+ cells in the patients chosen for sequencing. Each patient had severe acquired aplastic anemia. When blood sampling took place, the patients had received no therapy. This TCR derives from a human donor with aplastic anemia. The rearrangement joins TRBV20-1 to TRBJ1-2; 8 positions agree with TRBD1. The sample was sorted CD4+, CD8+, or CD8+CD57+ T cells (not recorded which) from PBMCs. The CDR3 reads CSAIGQGTAGYTF. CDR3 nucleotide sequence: TGCAGTGCTATCGGACAGGGTACGGCTGGCTACACCTTC.